These 16 T cell receptor beta chains came from one sample sequenced in a study of blood T cell repertoires in COVID-19. TCRdb's copy holds only in-frame clones and misses some; the assay was immunoSEQ multiplex PCR. The sample has about 270,000 clones, approximately 90% seen once. Sequenced material: PBMCs or T cells enriched from blood (not recorded which). The receptors derive from a woman aged 25 to 39 with acute COVID-19.

This chain uses TRBV28 with TRBJ2-3; TRBD1 agrees at 7 bases. This CDR3 region has 16 residues. V lost 6 bases, J lost 2 bases, and 11 bases stayed unmatched. CDR1 and CDR2 (germline): MDHEN, SYDVKM. The DNA of the CDR3 is TGTGCCAGCAGCACTGGGACAGTTCACCCCACAGATACGCAGTATTTT. It codes for CASSTGTVHPTDTQYF. The variable domain in full, completed from reference TRBV28 and TRBJ2-3, reads DVKVTQSSRYLVKRTGEKVFLECVQDMDHENMFWYRQDPGLGLRLIYFSYDVKMKEKGDIPEGYSVSREKKERFSLILESASTNQTSMYLCASSTGTVHPTDTQYFGPGTRLTVL.

This chain connects TRBV7-6 to TRBJ1-3; D is perhaps TRBD1 (5 bases). The CDR3 sequence is 17 residues long. The V gene's germline CDR1 is SGHVS and CDR2 FNYEAQ. Trimming took off 5 bases at V and 3 bases at J, with 20 bases between the two ends. CDR3 sequence reads: CASSLETGTAYGNTIYF. CDR3 DNA: TGTGCCAGCAGCCTAGAGACCGGGACTGCGTATGGAAACACCATATATTTT.

The chain is built from TRBV28 and TRBJ2-5; 9 bases fit TRBD2. The CDR3 has 19 residues. Germline V CDR1 and CDR2: MDHEN, SYDVKM. The trim removed 5 bases at V and 0 bases at J, leaving 16 bases unmatched. CDR3 in amino acids: CASSRHLGDSGGNQETQYF. The CDR3 nucleotides read TGTGCCAGCAGTCGGCACCTTGGGGATAGCGGGGGAAACCAAGAGACCCAGTACTTC. Complete variable domain (other parts from reference TRBV28 and TRBJ2-5): DVKVTQSSRYLVKRTGEKVFLECVQDMDHENMFWYRQDPGLGLRLIYFSYDVKMKEKGDIPEGYSVSREKKERFSLILESASTNQTSMYLCASSRHLGDSGGNQETQYFGPGTRLLVL.

The J gene is TRBJ2-7, the V gene TRBV5-5, with TRBD1 as a possible D gene (6 bases). Trimming took 4 bases from V and 0 from J, leaving 11 bases between them. Germline CDR1 reads SGHKS; CDR2 reads YYEKEE (reference sequence). CDR3 size: 14 residues. The CDR3 loop reads CASSGWDNSYEQYF. CDR3 sequence (DNA): TGTGCCAGCAGCGGGTGGGACAACTCCTACGAGCAGTACTTC.

This clone showed up just once. The gene calls are TRBV25-1 and TRBJ2-1; possibly TRBD2 for D (6 bases). Germline assignment: CDR1 MGHDK and CDR2 SYGVNS. The length of the CDR3 is 17 residues. V lost 1 base, J lost 0 bases, and 13 bases lay in between. CDR3 residues: CASSESWVGGSYNEQFF. In DNA form, the CDR3 reads TGTGCCAGCAGTGAATCCTGGGTGGGAGGCTCCTACAATGAGCAGTTCTTC.

The chain carries TRBV6-5 and TRBJ1-1; D not resolved. V lost 8 bases to trimming and J lost 0 bases, with 13 bases between them. Germline V gene data show CDR1 as MNHEY and CDR2 as SVGAGI. The CDR3 runs 14 residues. CDR3: CASRMRGMNTEAFF. The CDR3 nucleotides read TGTGCCAGCCGAATGCGCGGGATGAACACTGAAGCTTTCTTT.

This sequence joins TRBV15 and TRBJ1-1, with TRBD1 matching 9 bases. The CDR3 runs 14 residues. V lost 7 bases to trimming and J lost 3 bases; unmatched junction nucleotides: 6. The germline gives CDR1 LNHNV, CDR2 YYDKDF (reference sequence). This CDR3 reads CATNPGQGYTEAFF. The CDR3, as DNA: TGTGCCACCAACCCGGGACAGGGTTACACTGAAGCTTTCTTT.

J is TRBJ2-3 and V is TRBV4-3, with 10 bases identical to TRBD2. The CDR3 is 17 residues long. The junction had 9 bases not matched to a gene; V was cut back by 0 bases and J by 6 bases. Germline V CDR1 and CDR2: LGHNA, YSLEER. CDR3 DNA sequence: TGCGCCAGCAGCCAAGAGCCTAGCGGGAGTGTATTGGATACGCAGTATTTT. It is translated as CASSQEPSGSVLDTQYF.

The chain is built from TRBV7-9 and TRBJ2-3; no clear D. Deletions cut 2 bases from V and 5 bases from J, with 8 bases between. Germline V gene sequence: CDR1 SEHNR, CDR2 FQNEAQ (reference sequence). The CDR3 runs 13 residues. In DNA form, the CDR3 reads TGTGCCAGCAGCTTACGAATCAGAGATACGCAGTATTTT. Its translation is CASSLRIRDTQYF. The full variable domain, in which reference TRBV7-9 and TRBJ2-3 provide the parts outside the CDR3, is DTGVSQNPRHKITKRGQNVTFRCDPISEHNRLYWYRQTLGQGPEFLTYFQNEAQLEKSRLLSDRFSAERPKGSFSTLEIQRTEQGDSAMYLCASSLRIRDTQYFGPGTRLTVL.

This chain joins TRBV29-1 and TRBJ2-7; D is unclear. Trimming removed 4 bases from V and 2 bases from J, with 6 bases in between. The CDR3 has 11 residues. Per germline, CDR1 SQVTM and CDR2 ANQGSEA. Here the CDR3 DNA reads TGCAGCGTTGGAGACACCTACGAGCAGTACTTC. The encoded protein is CSVGDTYEQYF.

This chain connects TRBV5-6 to TRBJ2-1; 8 bases align to TRBD2. Unmatched junction bases numbered 7, after V lost 2 bases and J lost 0 bases. This CDR3 is built from 17 residues. Looked up from germline, CDR1 is SGHDT and CDR2 is YYEEEE. This CDR3 is CASSFLPSGSSYNEQFF. CDR3 sequence (DNA): TGTGCCAGCAGCTTTCTTCCGAGCGGGAGCTCCTACAATGAGCAGTTCTTC.

J is TRBJ2-5 and V is TRBV19, with TRBD2 matching over 10 bases. This CDR3 is 15 amino acids long. In germline, CDR1 is LNHDA, CDR2 SQIVND (reference sequence). After removal of 1 base from V and 5 bases from J, the junction contained 4 bases not matched to a gene. The DNA of the CDR3 is TGTGCCAGTAGTATAGGGACTAGCGGACGGGAGACCCAGTACTTC. Translation: CASSIGTSGRETQYF.

This rearrangement joins TRBV5-8 to TRBJ2-1; TRBD1 matches at 7 bases. J lost 4 bases, V lost 2 bases, and 3 bases had no gene match. This CDR3 spans 14 amino acids. CDR1 is SGHTS, CDR2 YDEGEE, per germline. CDR3 protein: CASSFGRGYNEQFF. CDR3 nucleotide sequence: TGTGCCAGCAGCTTCGGCAGGGGGTACAATGAGCAGTTCTTC.

The genes are TRBV4-1 and TRBJ2-1, with 9 nucleotides matching TRBD1. The V segment lost 3 bases and the J segment 10 bases; nucleotides outside the gene matches: 10. This CDR3 region has 15 residues. From germline, CDR1 is MGHRA and CDR2 YSYEKL. The CDR3 loop reads CASSQIGTGLEEQFF. DNA of the CDR3: TGCGCCAGCAGCCAGATAGGGACAGGGCTGGAAGAGCAGTTCTTC.

The chain uses TRBV27 and TRBJ2-1; 7 bases are shared with TRBD2. V trimming: 2 bases; J trimming: 1 base; junction bases outside the gene matches: 5. The V gene's germline CDR1 is MNHEY and CDR2 SMNVEV (reference sequence). The CDR3 is 16 residues long. CDR3 loop: CASSLVSGNSYNEQFF. In nucleotides, the CDR3 is TGTGCCAGCAGTTTAGTGAGCGGGAATTCCTACAATGAGCAGTTCTTC.

J is TRBJ1-3 and V is TRBV6-5, with D possibly being TRBD1 (6 bases). The V gene's germline CDR1 is MNHEY and CDR2 SVGAGI. V lost 5 bases and J 2 bases, leaving 10 bases between the germline ends. This CDR3 is built from 14 residues. This chain's CDR3 is CASSRGGAGNTIYF. The CDR3 coding sequence is TGTGCCAGCAGTAGAGGGGGTGCTGGAAACACCATATATTTT.